This TCR beta chain was identified in a study of CD8 T cells in Susac syndrome. Study context: Among the Susac syndrome patients sequenced, 5 or 6 had active disease and about eight were in remission.

Study findings and constraints: As the study acknowledged, the number of individuals in its TCR sequencing and HLA analysis was relatively small.

When the RNA was reverse transcribed, random hexamers were used with an input of roughly 0.45 to 1 ug. In TCRdb, the immunoSEQ multiplex PCR reads were re-called with MiXCR into one record per CDR3 protein. This sample has around 190,000 distinct CDR3 sequences, with approximately 94% found just once. TCR beta was sequenced from blood CD8+ and CD4+ T cells. TEMRA cells were FACS-enriched, unlike CD8+ and CD4+ T cells, which were negatively isolated. For this clonotype: Its antigen is not known.

The receptor comes from a human donor with Susac syndrome. The sequenced material came from CD4+ T cells from PBMCs.

CDR3 sequence (DNA): TGTGCCAGCAGCTTCAGAAATTCACCCCTCCACTTT. This sequence encodes CASSFRNSPLHF. V is TRBV5-4 and J is TRBJ1-6, with D unclear. Trimming took 2 bases from V and 7 from J, leaving 4 bases between them. There are 12 residues in the CDR3. From germline, CDR1 is SGHNT and CDR2 YYREEE (reference sequence).